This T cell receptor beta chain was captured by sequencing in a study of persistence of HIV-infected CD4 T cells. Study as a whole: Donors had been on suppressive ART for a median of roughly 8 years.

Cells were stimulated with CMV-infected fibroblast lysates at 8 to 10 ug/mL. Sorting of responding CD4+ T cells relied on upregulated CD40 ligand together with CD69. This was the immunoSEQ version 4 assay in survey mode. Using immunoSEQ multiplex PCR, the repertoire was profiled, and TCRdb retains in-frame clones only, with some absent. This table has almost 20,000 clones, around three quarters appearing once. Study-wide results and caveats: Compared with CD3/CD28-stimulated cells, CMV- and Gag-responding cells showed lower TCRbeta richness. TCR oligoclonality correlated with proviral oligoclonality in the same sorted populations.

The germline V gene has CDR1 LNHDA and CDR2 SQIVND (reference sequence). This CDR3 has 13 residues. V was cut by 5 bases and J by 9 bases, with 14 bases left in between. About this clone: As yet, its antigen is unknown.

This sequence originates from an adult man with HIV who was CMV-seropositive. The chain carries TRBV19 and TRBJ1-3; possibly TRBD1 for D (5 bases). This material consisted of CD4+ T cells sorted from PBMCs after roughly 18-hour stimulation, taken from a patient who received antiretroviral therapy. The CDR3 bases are TGTGCCAGTAGTCTTGGGACGGTTGGCACCATATATTTT. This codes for CASSLGTVGTIYF.